The entry below describes one T cell receptor beta chain. Trimming at V came to 3 bases and at J to 4 bases, leaving 6 bases not matched to a gene. The CDR3 totals 15 residues. Germline CDR1 and CDR2: KGHSH and LQKENI. This sample was included in a study of blood T cell repertoires in COVID-19. Study background: Italy, Spain and the United States were the sources of the convalescent and acute COVID-19 samples. Sources were T cells, B-cell-depleted T cells, or PBMCs; the material itself was cDNA or gDNA.

Seattle enrolled patients during active infection and tracked them longitudinally. Original data processing: Amplification of reference gene primers provided the estimated nucleated cell counts. Sequencing was performed with immunoSEQ multiplex PCR; in TCRdb, only in-frame clones are kept and a portion is missing. That table supplies the V and J calls and clone size; D and trimming were determined from the DNA. The sample includes 220,000 or so clones, 80% to 85% of them seen just once. The V and J genes are TRBV18 and TRBJ1-2, with 9 bases fitting TRBD1. The sequenced sample consisted of peripheral blood. The source of this sequence is an elderly woman with COVID-19, enrolled during active disease. The CDR3: CASSPLEDRGYGYTF. Written as DNA, the CDR3 is TGTGCCAGCTCACCCTTAGAGGACAGGGGCTATGGCTACACCTTC.